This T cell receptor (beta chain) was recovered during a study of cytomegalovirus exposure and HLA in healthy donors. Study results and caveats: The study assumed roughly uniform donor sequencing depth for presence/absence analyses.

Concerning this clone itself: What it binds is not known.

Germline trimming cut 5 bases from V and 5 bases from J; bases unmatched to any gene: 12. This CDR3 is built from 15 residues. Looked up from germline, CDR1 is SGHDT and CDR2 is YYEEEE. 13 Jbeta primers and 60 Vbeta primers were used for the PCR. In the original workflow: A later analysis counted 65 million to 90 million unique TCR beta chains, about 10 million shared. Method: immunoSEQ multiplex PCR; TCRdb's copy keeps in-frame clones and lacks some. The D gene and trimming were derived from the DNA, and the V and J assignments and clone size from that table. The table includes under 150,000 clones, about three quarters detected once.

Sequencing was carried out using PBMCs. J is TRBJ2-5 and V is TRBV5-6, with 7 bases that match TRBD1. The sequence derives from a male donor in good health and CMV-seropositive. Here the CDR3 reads CASSSLTGHRETQYF. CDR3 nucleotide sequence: TGTGCCAGCAGTTCCCTGACAGGGCACCGGGAGACCCAGTACTTC.